These T cell receptor beta chains were read from a single sample in a study of T-cell memory formation after mild COVID-19. TCRdb re-derived calls from the 5' RACE reads in MiXCR, one entry per CDR3 protein. This repertoire shows some 440,000 distinct CDR3 sequences, around a quarter found once; its top ten account for around 12%. The sequenced sample consisted of PBMCs or a T cell subset sorted from them (not recorded which). The receptors stem from an adult woman who had mild COVID-19 (a few samples of this study predate the infection). Cell type and time point are not known. The CDR3 runs from the conserved cysteine through the conserved F or W. A D gene is named only where the DNA matches it firmly. Size is stated for part of the rows, as once, few or many counts, or as a class when the clone is expanded.

CDR3 length,V gene,clone size,D gene,J gene,CDR3 DNA,CDR3 protein
13,TRBV6-5,.,.,TRBJ1-6,TGTGCCAGCAGTTATACGAAGGATTCACCCCTCCACTTT,CASSYTKDSPLHF
18,TRBV3-1,.,.,TRBJ2-1,TGTGCCAGCAGCCAAGATATCGGCCCCCGGGGGTCCTACAATGAGCAGTTCTTC,CASSQDIGPRGSYNEQFF
13,TRBV3-1,.,.,TRBJ1-5,TGTGCCAGCAGCCAAGAGTGGGGTCAGCCCCAGCATTTT,CASSQEWGQPQHF
16,TRBV15,.,.,TRBJ1-1,TGTGCCACCAGCAGAGACCCTACAGGGATTCGAACTGAAGCTTTCTTT,CATSRDPTGIRTEAFF
17,TRBV5-6,.,TRBD2,TRBJ2-1,TGTGCCAGCAGCCAGCTTGGGAGGAGCGGGAGGGACAATGAGCAGTTCTTC,CASSQLGRSGRDNEQFF
15,TRBV6-5,few,TRBD1,TRBJ2-6,TGTGCCAGCAATAAAGGGACAGGGGGCACCAACGTCCTGACTTTC,CASNKGTGGTNVLTF
14,TRBV10-3,.,.,TRBJ1-1,TGTGCCATCAGTGAAAGGGGGATGAACACTGAAGCTTTCTTT,CAISERGMNTEAFF
15,TRBV7-9,.,TRBD1,TRBJ1-5,TGTGCCAGCAGCAAGGGACAGGGGTACAATCAGCCCCAGCATTTT,CASSKGQGYNQPQHF
13,TRBV7-9,.,.,TRBJ1-1,TGTGCCAGCAGCTTAGCGGAGAGCACTGAAGCTTTCTTT,CASSLAESTEAFF
17,TRBV4-1,.,TRBD1,TRBJ2-1,TGCGCCAGCAGCCGCGTGGGACAGGACATCCCCTACAATGAGCAGTTCTTC,CASSRVGQDIPYNEQFF
16,TRBV12-3/TRBV12-4,.,TRBD1,TRBJ1-5,TGTGCCAGCAGTTTATCCGGGACAGGGTCCAATCAGCCCCAGCATTTT,CASSLSGTGSNQPQHF
14,TRBV10-3,few,.,TRBJ1-2,TGTGCCATCAGTGAGTCAAGGACCAACTATGGCTACACCTTC,CAISESRTNYGYTF
14,TRBV4-2,few,.,TRBJ2-7,TGTGCCAGCAGCCTCCCGACGGGGCCTAGCGAGCAGTACTTC,CASSLPTGPSEQYF
15,TRBV7-9,.,TRBD1,TRBJ2-7,TGTGCCAGCAGCTCGGTCGACAGGGCAACCTACGAGCAGTACTTC,CASSSVDRATYEQYF
15,TRBV5-1,.,TRBD1,TRBJ2-7,TGCGCCAGCAGCTTGGGTCAGGGGGTGTTCCACGAGCAGTACTTC,CASSLGQGVFHEQYF
17,TRBV3-1,.,TRBD2,TRBJ2-3,TGTGCCAGCAGCCGGTTTAGCGGGGGATCTAGCACAGATACGCAGTATTTT,CASSRFSGGSSTDTQYF
17,TRBV12-3/TRBV12-4,.,TRBD2,TRBJ2-3,TGTGCCAGCAGCCACTACCCAACTAGCGGGGGGGCAGGTACGCAGTATTTT,CASSHYPTSGGAGTQYF
14,TRBV6-5,.,TRBD1,TRBJ2-2,TGTGCCAGCACTCCGGGACAGGGAACCGGGGAGCTGTTTTTT,CASTPGQGTGELFF
18,TRBV5-1,.,TRBD2,TRBJ2-4,TGCGCCAGCAGCCCCCCGCGGATAGCGGGATTAGCCAAAAACATTCAGTACTTC,CASSPPRIAGLAKNIQYF
17,TRBV6-5,few,.,TRBJ2-7,TGTGCCAGCAGTCGTAGGGCCGGACGGACGGTAACCTACGAGCAGTACTTC,CASSRRAGRTVTYEQYF
15,TRBV3-1,.,.,TRBJ2-1,TGTGCCAGCAGCCAAGAGGTGAGCTCCTACAATGAGCAGTTCTTC,CASSQEVSSYNEQFF
15,TRBV12-3/TRBV12-4,many,.,TRBJ1-1,TGTGCCAGCAGTTCGGCCTGGACGGGGAACACTGAAGCTTTCTTT,CASSSAWTGNTEAFF
14,TRBV6-1,.,TRBD2,TRBJ2-5,TGTGCCAGCAGACGGGGGGGCCAACAAGAGACCCAGTACTTC,CASRRGGQQETQYF
15,TRBV6-1,.,TRBD2,TRBJ2-1,TGTGCCAGCAGGGAGTTAGCGGGGAGATACAATGAGCAGTTCTTC,CASRELAGRYNEQFF
19,TRBV24-1,.,TRBD1,TRBJ2-1,TGTGCCACCAGTGATCCTCGAGTTCGACAGGGCGGCTCCTACAATGAGCAGTTCTTC,CATSDPRVRQGGSYNEQFF
19,TRBV19,.,TRBD2,TRBJ2-2,TGTGCCAGTAGTATCCTACTAGCGGGGACCCCGGTGGGCACCGGGGAGCTGTTTTTT,CASSILLAGTPVGTGELFF
14,TRBV11-1,.,TRBD1,TRBJ2-7,TGTGCCAGCAGCCAACGGGACAGCTCCTACGAGCAGTACTTC,CASSQRDSSYEQYF
16,TRBV5-5,.,.,TRBJ1-6,TGTGCCAGCAGCTTGGATCCGGCCAACCCTTATTCACCCCTCCACTTT,CASSLDPANPYSPLHF
15,TRBV6-5,.,TRBD1,TRBJ1-1,TGTGCCAGCAGTTACCAGGGGGCCCGAAGCACTGAAGCTTTCTTT,CASSYQGARSTEAFF
13,TRBV7-9,.,.,TRBJ1-2,TGTGCCAGCAGCTTGGACTCGGCGGGGGGCTACACCTTC,CASSLDSAGGYTF
16,TRBV20-1,few,TRBD1,TRBJ2-2,TGCAGTGCTAGAGATCCCGGACAGGGCGGGACCGGGGAGCTGTTTTTT,CSARDPGQGGTGELFF